The 23 T cell receptor beta chains listed next were all sequenced from one sample in a study of Tregs in tolerant kidney transplant recipients. Mixed chimerism was transient after nonmyeloablative marrow transplants from related graft donors. Sequenced by immunoSEQ multiplex PCR; TCRdb stores in-frame clones only, minus some. The sample includes roughly 52,000 clones, around 93% seen only once; the top ten take 13% to 15%. The sequences come from CD8+ T cells from blood (PBMCs), collected 24 months after the transplant. The source of these receptors is a human patient who received a combined kidney and bone marrow transplant. Some T cells may have originated in the graft donor.

The rearrangement uses TRBV7-8 and TRBJ1-1; no clear D. Trimming took off 4 bases at V and 1 base at J, with 10 bases between the two ends. CDR1 SGHVS and CDR2 FQNEAQ come from the germline V gene. CDR3 length equals 14 residues. The chain's CDR3 is CASSSGSRNTEAFF. The CDR3 coding sequence is TGTGCCAGCAGCTCGGGGTCTCGGAACACTGAAGCTTTCTTT. Filled out from reference TRBV7-8 and TRBJ1-1, the complete variable domain reads GAGVSQSPRYKVAKRGQDVALRCDPISGHVSLFWYQQALGQGPEFLTYFQNEAQLDKSGLPSDRFFAERPEGSVSTLKIQRTQQEDSAVYLCASSSGSRNTEAFFGQGTRLTVV.

CDR3: CASSFGLAGYNEQFF. The CDR3 DNA reads as TGTGCCAGCAGTTTTGGCCTAGCGGGCTACAATGAGCAGTTCTTC. V and J are TRBV27 and TRBJ2-1; 8 bases fit TRBD2. V was clipped by 3 bases and J by 3 bases; unmatched bases: 4. The CDR3 sequence is 15 residues long. The germline V gene encodes CDR1 MNHEY and CDR2 SMNVEV (reference sequence).

CDR3 bases: TGTGCCAGCAGCAAAAGAGAACGACAGGAACTTAACACTGAAGCTTTCTTT. Its protein is CASSKRERQELNTEAFF. The V call is TRBV21-1, the J call TRBJ1-1; TRBD1, the table's D call, was not compared with the DNA. TRBV21-1 is a pseudogene locus. CDR3 length equals 17 residues.

The gene calls are TRBV4-3 and TRBJ2-7; 13 positions match TRBD2. The CDR3 runs 20 residues. Germline-derived CDR1 and CDR2 are LGHNA and YSLEER. The V gene end was trimmed by 0 bases and the J gene end by 7 bases; junction bases not matched to a gene: 18. CDR3 region: CASSQDRGLAGFSSDREQYF. The CDR3 region has the DNA TGCGCCAGCAGCCAAGATCGGGGACTAGCGGGGTTCAGTTCGGATCGTGAGCAGTACTTC.

The chain couples TRBV6-1 to TRBJ2-6; a weak D match, TRBD1 (5 bases). CDR3 size: 16 residues. Germline V gene lookup returns CDR1 MNHNS and CDR2 SASEGT. Deletions cut 1 base from V and 1 base from J, with 8 bases between. As DNA, the CDR3 is TGTGCCAGCAGTGAAGTAAGGGGATCTGGGGCCAACGTCCTGACTTTC. Translated, it gives CASSEVRGSGANVLTF.

J is TRBJ2-5 and V is TRBV19; tentative D call: TRBD1 (6 bases). The ends were cut back, 4 bases at V and 2 bases at J, with 14 bases in the middle. Germline loops: CDR1 LNHDA, CDR2 SQIVND (reference sequence). This CDR3 region has 15 residues. CDR3 DNA: TGTGCCAGTAGTACGGGTTGGACAGCACAAGAGACCCAGTACTTC. Translation gives CASSTGWTAQETQYF.

In nucleotides, the CDR3 is TGTGCCAGCAGTCTGGGCCGGGAGCTGTTTTTT. Translated, it gives CASSLGRELFF. The V and J genes are TRBV27 and TRBJ2-2; no firm D call. The CDR3 has 11 amino acids. CDR1 MNHEY and CDR2 SMNVEV come from the germline V gene (reference sequence). V dropped 5 bases and J dropped 9 bases, with 7 bases sitting between them.

CDR3 loop: CASSAIEHGQPQHF. For the CDR3, the DNA is TGTGCCAGCAGCGCAATCGAGCACGGTCAGCCCCAGCATTTT. The genes are TRBV25-1 and TRBJ1-5, with unresolved D. This CDR3 is 14 amino acids long. V was clipped by 6 bases and J by 6 bases, with 15 bases between them. Germline assignment: CDR1 MGHDK and CDR2 SYGVNS. The entire variable domain, with the rest obtained from reference TRBV25-1 and TRBJ1-5, is as follows: EADIYQTPRYLVIGTGKKITLECSQTMGHDKMYWYQQDPGMELHLIHYSYGVNSTEKGDLSSESTVSRIRTEHFPLTLESARPSHTSQYLCASSAIEHGQPQHFGDGTRLSIL.

V and J are TRBV27 and TRBJ2-1; 8 positions match TRBD2. V gave up 3 bases and J gave up 7 bases; unmatched junction bases: 8. CDR3 length equals 15 residues. Germline CDR1 reads MNHEY; CDR2 reads SMNVEV (reference sequence). The CDR3 sequence is CASSLRAGVGNEQFF. The CDR3 region has the DNA TGTGCCAGCAGTTTGCGAGCGGGAGTGGGGAATGAGCAGTTCTTC.

This clone was found a few times. This chain connects TRBV7-9 to TRBJ2-3; 7 bases line up with TRBD1. With V trimmed by 5 bases and J by 0 bases, 11 bases remained unmatched. Germline CDR1 and CDR2: SEHNR and FQNEAQ (reference sequence). CDR3 size: 17 residues. CDR3 region: CASSTPDRLTSTDTQYF. CDR3 sequence (DNA): TGTGCCAGCAGCACCCCGGACAGGCTGACTAGCACAGATACGCAGTATTTT. Full variable domain (rest looked up from reference TRBV7-9 and TRBJ2-3): DTGVSQNPRHKITKRGQNVTFRCDPISEHNRLYWYRQTLGQGPEFLTYFQNEAQLEKSRLLSDRFSAERPKGSFSTLEIQRTEQGDSAMYLCASSTPDRLTSTDTQYFGPGTRLTVL.

In this sample, this clone turned up once. CDR3 in amino acids: CASRPGHIFSGNTIYF. The CDR3 nucleotides are TGTGCCAGCAGACCGGGACATATCTTTTCTGGAAACACCATATATTTT. The genes are TRBV6-6 and TRBJ1-3, with a tentative D call TRBD1 (6 bases). This CDR3 comprises 16 residues. Trimming stripped 6 bases from V and 1 base from J, with 16 bases between. Per the germline V gene, CDR1 is MNHNY and CDR2 is SVGAGI (reference sequence).

V gene TRBV4-1 combines with J gene TRBJ1-2; no firm D call. Trimming stripped 2 bases from V and 4 bases from J, with 14 bases between. The CDR3 contains 15 residues. The germline V gene encodes CDR1 MGHRA and CDR2 YSYEKL. This CDR3 reads CASSQRGEAAYGYTF. CDR3 in DNA: TGCGCCAGCAGCCAACGAGGCGAGGCCGCCTATGGCTACACCTTC.

Notes on this clone: A junction end diverges from the germline sequence, so it may reflect a read error. This chain links TRBV7-9 with TRBJ2-5; D is ambiguous. The germline gives CDR1 SEHNR, CDR2 FQNEAQ (reference sequence). The CDR3 length is 14 residues. The chain's CDR3 is CASSSVRVQDTQYF. The CDR3 bases are TGTGCCAGCAGCTCTGTCCGGGTGCAAGACACCCAGTACTTC.

CDR3 sequence (DNA): TGTGCCAGCAGTAGCGGGGGGGCCTCCTACAATGAGCAGTTCTTC. Encoded protein: CASSSGGASYNEQFF. The rearrangement joins TRBV6-6 to TRBJ2-1; 10 bases agree with TRBD2. V trimming: 5 bases; J trimming: 0 bases; junction bases outside the gene matches: 1. CDR1 is MNHNY and CDR2 is SVGAGI in the germline V gene (reference sequence). The CDR3 is 15 residues long.

The chain employs TRBV7-8 and TRBJ1-2; D is unresolved. The germline CDR1 and CDR2 sequences are SGHVS and FQNEAQ. V was pared by 5 bases and J by 4 bases, with 20 bases between. The CDR3 spans 16 residues. CDR3 loop: CASSHTPKTAIYGYTF. CDR3 coding DNA: TGTGCCAGCAGCCATACGCCCAAAACAGCAATCTATGGCTACACCTTC.

This chain links TRBV28 with TRBJ2-7; the match to TRBD1 covers 7 bases. The CDR3 spans 14 residues. J lost 3 bases, V lost 1 base, and 3 bases had no gene match. Germline CDR1 and CDR2: MDHEN and SYDVKM. The CDR3 coding sequence is TGTGCCAGCAGTTTATCGGCAGGGGGCTACGAGCAGTACTTC. Translated: CASSLSAGGYEQYF.

CDR3 sequence reads: CASSFLGAAYNEQFF. The CDR3 bases are TGTGCCAGCAGTTTCTTAGGAGCGGCCTACAATGAGCAGTTCTTC. The J gene is TRBJ2-1, the V gene TRBV27, with a tentative D call TRBD2 (5 bases). The length of the CDR3 is 15 residues. V lost 3 bases, J lost 2 bases, and 11 bases lay in between. Germline V gene data show CDR1 as MNHEY and CDR2 as SMNVEV (reference sequence).

V is TRBV6-5 and J is TRBJ1-6; D call uncertain. This CDR3 contains 13 residues. V lost 2 bases to trimming and J lost 7 bases, with 6 bases between them. Germline assignment: CDR1 MNHEY and CDR2 SVGAGI. DNA for the CDR3: TGTGCCAGCAGTTACAGCGAGAATTCACCCCTCCACTTT. Protein sequence: CASSYSENSPLHF.

The rearrangement links TRBV4-1 to TRBJ1-3; 10 nucleotides line up with TRBD1. The ends lost 2 bases at V and 8 bases at J; junction bases unmatched: 9. CDR1 is MGHRA, CDR2 YSYEKL, per germline. The CDR3 runs to 16 residues. Here the CDR3 reads CASSQRDRGLWDTIYF. DNA of the CDR3: TGCGCCAGCAGCCAAAGGGACAGGGGATTGTGGGACACCATATATTTT.

The chain recombines TRBV7-9 with TRBJ2-4, with TRBD1 as a possible D gene (6 bases). There are 16 residues in the CDR3. CDR1 is SEHNR and CDR2 is FQNEAQ in the germline V gene (reference sequence). V shed 1 base and J shed 0 bases, with 10 bases lying between them. The chain's CDR3 is CASSLGDTLAKNIQYF. CDR3 sequence (DNA): TGTGCCAGCAGCTTAGGGGACACACTAGCCAAAAACATTCAGTACTTC. The full variable domain, its missing parts supplied by reference TRBV7-9 and TRBJ2-4, is DTGVSQNPRHKITKRGQNVTFRCDPISEHNRLYWYRQTLGQGPEFLTYFQNEAQLEKSRLLSDRFSAERPKGSFSTLEIQRTEQGDSAMYLCASSLGDTLAKNIQYFGAGTRLSVL.

This chain connects TRBV9 to TRBJ2-1; D might be TRBD1 (6 bases). V gave up 5 bases and J gave up 0 bases, with 27 bases separating them. The CDR3 sequence is 20 residues long. Germline V gene lookup returns CDR1 SGDLS and CDR2 YYNGEE. In nucleotides, the CDR3 is TGTGCCAGCAGTGGGGGCCCCGAGATCCCGTACGATAGCTCCTACAATGAGCAGTTCTTC. Translation gives CASSGGPEIPYDSSYNEQFF.

CDR3 bases: TGCGCCAGCAGCCAAGGGGGATTTGGGGGGACCTACGAGCAGTACTTC. This gives the protein CASSQGGFGGTYEQYF. This chain links TRBV4-3 with TRBJ2-7; D possibly corresponds to TRBD2 (6 bases). CDR3 size: 16 residues. The germline V and J ends were trimmed by 1 base and 2 bases, with 15 bases remaining between them. Germline V lookup: CDR1 LGHNA, CDR2 YSLEER.

J is TRBJ2-1 and V is TRBV10-3, with D perhaps TRBD2 (5 bases). V gave up 3 bases and J gave up 9 bases, with 6 bases separating them. The CDR3 has 11 residues. Germline CDR1 reads ENHRY; CDR2 reads SYGVKD. CDR3 in amino acids: CAISEGSEQFF. The CDR3 DNA reads TGTGCCATCAGTGAAGGGAGTGAGCAGTTCTTC.